The clone carrying this T cell receptor (beta chain) was counted once. Collected material from alopecia areata patients comprised lesional scalp punch biopsies and peripheral blood. This sample was taken from a study of CD8+ T cells in alopecia areata. About the study: Treated patients swallowed 5 to 10 mg of oral tofacitinib twice daily. Dosing with tofacitinib proceeded for 6 to 18 months, followed by 6 months off drug.

Extraction of RNA preceded its reverse transcription into cDNA, which served as the sequencing template. Assay: immunoSEQ multiplex PCR; the TCRdb copy retains only in-frame clones and omits some. The sample has 150,000 or so clones, 87% seen once; the top ten hold roughly 15%. The CDR3 consists of 17 residues. V lost 0 bases and J 7 bases, leaving 19 bases between the germline ends. Germline V gives CDR1 LNHNV, CDR2 YYDKDF (reference sequence). This material consisted of CD8+ T cells sorted from blood, taken at week 0. The receptor comes from a human donor with alopecia areata. The rearrangement joins TRBV15 to TRBJ2-1; D tentatively fits TRBD1 or TRBD2 (5 bases each). This CDR3 reads CATSRDRGLGIPNEQFF. The CDR3, as DNA: TGTGCCACCAGCAGAGATCGGGGCCTCGGGATCCCTAATGAGCAGTTCTTC.